Listed here are 17 T cell receptor beta chains from one sample, sequenced in a study of blood T cells in healthy people across ages. Then a second PCR, running about 6 to 12 cycles, was carried out with a sample-barcoded 5' primer and a J-beta primer mix. TCRdb reanalysed the 5' RACE reads using MiXCR and keeps one entry per CDR3 protein. The sample shows about a million distinct CDR3 sequences, around two fifths of them seen only once. The sequenced sample was blood. The receptors shown here come from a young man in good health.

This sequence joins TRBV11-2 and TRBJ2-3, with D unresolved. V was clipped by 1 base and J by 4 bases, with 15 bases between them. The CDR3 runs 16 residues. Germline V gene sequence: CDR1 SGHAT, CDR2 FQNNGV. CDR3 amino acids: CASSLGGTSYSDTQYF. DNA for the CDR3: TGTGCCAGCAGCTTAGGAGGCACCAGTTACTCAGATACGCAGTATTTT.

J is TRBJ2-5 and V is TRBV7-2; no clear D gene. The CDR3 sequence is 15 residues long. Per germline, CDR1 SGHTA and CDR2 FQGNSA. V lost 3 bases to trimming and J lost 2 bases, with 13 bases between them. The CDR3 reads CASSFRDSIQETQYF. For the CDR3, the DNA is TGTGCCAGCAGCTTTAGAGATTCCATACAAGAGACCCAGTACTTC.

In the case of this clonotype: The junction and the germline gene differ at one end; a read error may be behind it. The chain links TRBV5-1 to TRBJ1-2; no firm D call. From germline, CDR1 is SGHRS and CDR2 YFSETQ. The CDR3 has 12 amino acids. Written as DNA, the CDR3 is TGCGCCAGCAGCGAGGCAGGCTATGACTACACCTTC. Protein product: CASSEAGYDYTF.

The chain recombines TRBV20-1 with TRBJ1-4; D is perhaps TRBD1 (5 bases). V shed 4 bases and J shed 8 bases, with 23 bases lying between them. CDR3 length: 16 residues. From germline, CDR1 is DFQATT and CDR2 SNEGSKA (reference sequence). The CDR3 DNA follows: TGCAGTGCTACTCGGGGGGGTCAGGGAATAGGGGAAAAACTGTTTTTT. Protein: CSATRGGQGIGEKLFF.

This clonotype was recorded a few times. In DNA form, the CDR3 reads TGCAGCGTTGAATTCCTGGTAGGACGCGGGAGCACAGATACGCAGTATTTT. It translates to CSVEFLVGRGSTDTQYF. The J gene is TRBJ2-3, the V gene TRBV29-1; a possible D gene is TRBD2 (5 bases). Germline V CDR1 and CDR2: SQVTM, ANQGSEA. This CDR3 is 17 amino acids long. Trimming removed 2 bases at V and 0 bases at J, with 18 bases between.

The chain carries TRBV12-3 or TRBV12-4 and TRBJ1-4; 8 bases line up with TRBD1. This CDR3 is built from 15 residues. V lost 5 bases, J lost 8 bases, and 10 bases stayed unmatched. The CDR3 bases are TGTGCCAGCAGTCCTTCAGGACAGGGCAAGGAAAAACTGTTTTTT. Its protein product is CASSPSGQGKEKLFF.

This clonotype was picked up a small number of times. The V and J genes are TRBV6-5 and TRBJ2-7, with 8 nucleotides matching TRBD1. Germline V gives CDR1 MNHEY, CDR2 SVGAGI. The V segment lost 6 bases and the J segment 0 bases; nucleotides outside the gene matches: 4. The CDR3 contains 14 residues. CDR3 in amino acids: CASSDRGSSYEQYF. For the CDR3, the DNA is TGTGCCAGCAGCGACAGGGGTAGCTCCTACGAGCAGTACTTC.

Turning to this clonotype: The junction differs from germline at one of its ends, possibly a read error. The chain has TRBV29-1 and TRBJ1-1; D might be TRBD1 (6 bases). This CDR3 spans 13 amino acids. Per germline, CDR1 SQVTM and CDR2 ANQGSEA. CDR3 region: CSIDGGPNTEAFF. DNA for the CDR3: TGCAGCATTGACGGGGGCCCCAACACTGAAGCTTTCTTT. The full variable domain, in which reference TRBV29-1 and TRBJ1-1 provide the parts outside the CDR3, is SAVISQKPSRDICQRGTSLTIQCQVDSQVTMMFWYRQQPGQSLTLIATANQGSEATYESGFVIDKFPISRPNLTFSTLTVSNMSPEDSSIYLCSIDGGPNTEAFFGQGTRLTVV.

V gene TRBV6-2 or TRBV6-3 combines with J gene TRBJ2-5; unclear D gene. The CDR3 runs 14 residues. The V gene lost 5 bases and the J gene lost 5 bases, with 15 bases spanning the gap. CDR1 MNHEY and CDR2 SVGEGT come from the germline V gene. CDR3 residues: CASSQPTRRETQYF. DNA of the CDR3: TGTGCCAGCAGTCAACCTACACGGCGCGAGACCCAGTACTTC.

To note about this clonotype: Just one base apart from a much larger clone, this may be a read error. The chain links TRBV6-5 to TRBJ1-2, with a tentative D call TRBD1 (6 bases). Trimming took off 0 bases at V and 8 bases at J, with 22 bases between the two ends. The CDR3 covers 17 residues. The germline gives CDR1 MNHEY, CDR2 SVGAGI. The CDR3 loop reads CASSYSRPGDVSRGYTF. The CDR3 DNA is TGTGCCAGCAGTTACTCGAGGCCAGGGGATGTTAGTAGGGGCTACACCTTC.

CDR3 bases: TGTGCCAGCAGTGGGACAGGATTACCAGGGGAGACCCAGTACTTC. It codes for CASSGTGLPGETQYF. This sequence joins TRBV9 and TRBJ2-5, with TRBD1 matching over 8 bases. The germline V gene encodes CDR1 SGDLS and CDR2 YYNGEE. The CDR3 runs to 15 residues. After removal of 5 bases from V and 5 bases from J, the junction contained 11 bases not matched to a gene.

The chain couples TRBV6-5 to TRBJ1-1; D remains ambiguous. V lost 3 bases and J 6 bases, leaving 11 bases between the germline ends. Germline CDR1 MNHEY, CDR2 SVGAGI. The CDR3 consists of 13 residues. CDR3 DNA sequence: TGTGCCAGCAGTTATGGGCCAGCTTCTGAAGCTTTCTTT. Encoded protein: CASSYGPASEAFF.

V is TRBV24-1 and J is TRBJ2-1; TRBD1 matches at 7 bases. Trimming at V came to 5 bases and at J to 7 bases, leaving 4 bases not matched to a gene. The CDR3 consists of 13 residues. CDR1 is KGHDR and CDR2 is SFDVKD in the germline V gene. CDR3 nucleotides: TGTGCCACCAGTGCCGGGACAGCAAATGAGCAGTTCTTC. This translates into CATSAGTANEQFF.

This clonotype was detected once. An end of the junction does not agree with germline; a read error may underlie this. V gene TRBV29-1 combines with J gene TRBJ2-1, with D possibly matching TRBD1 (5 bases). CDR1 is SQVTM and CDR2 is ANQGSEA in the germline V gene. CDR3 length: 15 residues. The CDR3 DNA sequence: TGCAGCGTTGATGGGCTCCCAGGGTCCTGCAATGAGCAGTTCTTC. Its protein is CSVDGLPGSCNEQFF.

V gene TRBV6-2 or TRBV6-3 combines with J gene TRBJ2-7; 8 nucleotides align to TRBD1. The CDR3 sequence is 16 residues long. Trimming took 4 bases from V and 0 from J; bases not matched to a gene: 8. Germline V gene lookup returns CDR1 MNHEY and CDR2 SVGEGT. CDR3 bases: TGTGCCAGCAGTTCGAAGACAGGGGACCCCTCCTACGAGCAGTACTTC. Protein: CASSSKTGDPSYEQYF.

The rearrangement joins TRBV5-1 to TRBJ2-3, with D possibly matching TRBD1 (5 bases). Trimming removed 4 bases at V and 3 bases at J, with 15 bases between. From germline, CDR1 is SGHRS and CDR2 YFSETQ. CDR3 length: 15 residues. The CDR3 nucleotides are TGCGCCAGCAGCCCTCAAGGGGTAGGGACAGATACGCAGTATTTT. Protein product: CASSPQGVGTDTQYF.

CDR3: CASSLARSSRFDTEAFF. The CDR3 DNA is TGTGCCAGCAGCTTAGCCCGTTCCTCCAGGTTTGACACTGAAGCTTTCTTT. This chain joins TRBV7-2 and TRBJ1-1; no clear D gene. V lost 0 bases and J lost 3, with 17 bases in between. This CDR3 is built from 17 residues. The germline gives CDR1 SGHTA, CDR2 FQGNSA.